A single sample gave rise to the 13 T cell receptor beta chains below, sequenced in a study of T cell responses to AZD1222 COVID-19 vaccine. This table comes from immunoSEQ multiplex PCR, and its TCRdb copy is limited to in-frame clones, with some not included. The sample has about 160,000 clones; about 91% are singletons. Here the sequenced sample was peripheral blood, taken on day 0 of MenACWY control vaccination. These receptors were obtained from an adult in good health.

This clone has only one observation. The chain joins TRBV3-1 (or the pseudogene TRBV3-2) to TRBJ2-3; D may be TRBD2 (6 bases). Germline V lookup: CDR1 LGHDT, CDR2 YNNKEL (reference sequence). CDR3 length: 16 amino acids. Trimming pared 1 base from V and 7 bases from J, leaving 18 bases between. CDR3 loop: CASSQGRLEVVNTQYF. The CDR3 region has the DNA TGTGCCAGCAGCCAAGGAAGACTAGAGGTGGTTAATACGCAGTATTTT.

The CDR3: CASSLGTGEVKLFF. Written as DNA, the CDR3 is TGTGCCAGCAGCCTCGGGACAGGGGAGGTAAAACTGTTTTTT. The chain combines TRBV7-9 with TRBJ1-4; TRBD1 matches at 10 bases. The junction had 7 bases not matched to a gene; V was cut back by 5 bases and J by 10 bases. The CDR3 totals 14 residues. The V gene's germline CDR1 is SEHNR and CDR2 FQNEAQ (reference sequence).

This clone was seen just once. V usage is TRBV2 and J usage is TRBJ2-3, with D perhaps matching TRBD1 (5 bases). Germline V gene data show CDR1 as SNHLY and CDR2 as FYNNEI. This CDR3 contains 14 residues. The ends were cut back, 8 bases at V and 2 bases at J, with 14 bases in the middle. The CDR3 is CASHVDTLTDTQYF. Here the CDR3 DNA reads TGTGCCAGCCACGTGGACACCCTCACAGATACGCAGTATTTT.

This clone has just a few counts. The chain uses TRBV7-2 and TRBJ2-7; 10 bases agree with TRBD2. Germline V lookup: CDR1 SGHTA, CDR2 FQGNSA. CDR3 size: 14 residues. Losses at the gene ends were 5 bases for V and 4 bases for J; bases not matched to a gene: 5. CDR3 in DNA: TGTGCCAGCAGCCCTAGCGGGAGTACTTACGAGCAGTACTTC. It translates to CASSPSGSTYEQYF.

This chain uses TRBV7-9 with TRBJ1-4, with no clear D. The V and J ends lost 4 bases and 8 bases respectively, with 5 bases between them. CDR1 and CDR2 from the germline V gene are SEHNR and FQNEAQ (reference sequence). This CDR3 has 11 residues. CDR3 sequence reads: CASSYLEKLFF. The DNA for the CDR3 is TGTGCCAGCAGCTACTTGGAAAAACTGTTTTTT.

V and J are TRBV7-2 and TRBJ1-2; possibly TRBD1 for D (5 bases). Germline lookup yields CDR1 SGHTA and CDR2 FQGNSA. V was shortened by 3 bases and J by 3 bases, with 11 bases between the two germline ends. This CDR3 region has 14 residues. The DNA for the CDR3 is TGTGCCAGCAGCTTGACCGGACATGACTATGGCTACACCTTC. Protein: CASSLTGHDYGYTF.

The rearrangement uses TRBV5-8 and TRBJ2-7; D possibly corresponds to TRBD2 (6 bases). Trimming removed 7 bases at V and 4 bases at J, with 21 bases between. Germline CDR1 is SGHTS and CDR2 is YDEGEE. The CDR3 is 15 amino acids. CDR3 amino acids: CASLWGSGEGYEQYF. The CDR3 DNA is TGTGCCAGCCTCTGGGGTAGCGGAGAAGGGTACGAGCAGTACTTC.

The V call is TRBV9, the J call TRBJ2-3; no reliable D call. V shed 2 bases and J shed 5 bases, with 9 bases lying between them. This CDR3 is built from 13 residues. Germline V gene data show CDR1 as SGDLS and CDR2 as YYNGEE. The CDR3 region is CASSVGPIDTQYF. DNA for the CDR3: TGTGCCAGCAGCGTCGGACCGATAGATACGCAGTATTTT.

J is TRBJ1-2 and V is TRBV18, with TRBD1 matching 8 bases. Germline loops: CDR1 KGHSH, CDR2 LQKENI. The CDR3 runs 17 residues. The ends lost 2 bases at V and 7 bases at J; junction bases unmatched: 15. CDR3 protein: CASSPMRQGLQDGGYTF. CDR3 in DNA: TGTGCCAGCTCACCAATGCGACAGGGGCTCCAAGACGGTGGCTACACCTTC.

The genes are TRBV19 and TRBJ2-3, with 10 positions matching TRBD2. The trim removed 8 bases at V and 0 bases at J, leaving 5 bases unmatched. The CDR3 consists of 15 residues. The germline CDR1 and CDR2 sequences are LNHDA and SQIVND (reference sequence). The CDR3 bases are TGTGCCAGTTCTAGCGGGAGCCTTAGCACAGATACGCAGTATTTT. This codes for CASSSGSLSTDTQYF. Filled out from reference TRBV19 and TRBJ2-3, the complete variable domain reads DGGITQSPKYLFRKEGQNVTLSCEQNLNHDAMYWYRQDPGQGLRLIYYSQIVNDFQKGDIAEGYSVSREKKESFPLTVTSAQKNPTAFYLCASSSGSLSTDTQYFGPGTRLTVL.

Concerning this clone itself: The junction does not match germline at one end; this may be a read error. The gene calls are TRBV7-7 and TRBJ2-2, with 10 bases aligning to TRBD2. The CDR3 is made up of 17 amino acids. Germline V gene lookup returns CDR1 SSHAT and CDR2 FNYEAQ (reference sequence). The CDR3 region is CASSPQAGGPSTGELFF. As DNA, the CDR3 is TGTGCTAGCAGCCCACAAGCGGGAGGGCCGTCGACCGGGGAGCTGTTTTTT.

The chain is built from TRBV2 and TRBJ2-7; D call uncertain. The CDR3 runs 11 residues. The V and J ends lost 3 bases and 3 bases respectively, with 3 bases between them. In germline, CDR1 is SNHLY, CDR2 FYNNEI. Here the CDR3 reads CASSENYEQYF. Written as DNA, the CDR3 is TGTGCCAGCAGTGAGAACTACGAGCAGTACTTC.

The rearrangement uses TRBV2 and TRBJ1-2; 8 bases match TRBD1. The J segment lost 7 bases and the V segment lost 7 bases, leaving 8 bases of the junction unmatched. The CDR3 extends over 13 amino acids. The germline gives CDR1 SNHLY, CDR2 FYNNEI. The CDR3 region is CASNGQGAGGYTF. In DNA form, the CDR3 reads TGTGCCAGCAACGGTCAGGGGGCGGGTGGCTACACCTTC.